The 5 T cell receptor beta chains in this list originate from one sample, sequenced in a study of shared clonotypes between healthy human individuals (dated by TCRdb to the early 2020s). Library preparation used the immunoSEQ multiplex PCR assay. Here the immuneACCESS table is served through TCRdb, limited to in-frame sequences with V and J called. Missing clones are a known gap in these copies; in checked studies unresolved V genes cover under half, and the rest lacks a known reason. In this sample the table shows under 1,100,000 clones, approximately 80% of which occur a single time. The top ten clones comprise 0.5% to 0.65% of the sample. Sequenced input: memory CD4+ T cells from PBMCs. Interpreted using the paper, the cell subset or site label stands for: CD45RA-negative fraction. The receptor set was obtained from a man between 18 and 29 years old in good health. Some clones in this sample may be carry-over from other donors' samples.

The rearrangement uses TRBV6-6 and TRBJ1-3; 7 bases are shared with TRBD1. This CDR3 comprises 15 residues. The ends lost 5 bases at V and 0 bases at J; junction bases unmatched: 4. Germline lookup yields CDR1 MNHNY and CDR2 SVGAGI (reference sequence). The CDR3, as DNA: TGTGCCAGCAGTCCACAGGGGCACTCTGGAAACACCATATATTTT. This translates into CASSPQGHSGNTIYF.

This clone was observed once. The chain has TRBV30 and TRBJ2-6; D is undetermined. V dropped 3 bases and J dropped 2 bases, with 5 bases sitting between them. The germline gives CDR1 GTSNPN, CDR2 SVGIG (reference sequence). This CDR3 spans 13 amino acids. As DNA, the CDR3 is TGTGCCTGGAGCGAGACTGGGGCCAACGTCCTGACTTTC. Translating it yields CAWSETGANVLTF.

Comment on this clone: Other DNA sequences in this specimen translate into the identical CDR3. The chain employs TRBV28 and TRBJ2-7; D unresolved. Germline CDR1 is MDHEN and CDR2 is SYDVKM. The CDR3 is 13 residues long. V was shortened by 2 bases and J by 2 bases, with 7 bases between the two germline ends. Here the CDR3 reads CASSLVRAYEQYF. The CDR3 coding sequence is TGTGCCAGCAGTTTAGTGAGAGCCTACGAGCAGTACTTC. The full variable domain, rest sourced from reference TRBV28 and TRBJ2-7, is DVKVTQSSRYLVKRTGEKVFLECVQDMDHENMFWYRQDPGLGLRLIYFSYDVKMKEKGDIPEGYSVSREKKERFSLILESASTNQTSMYLCASSLVRAYEQYFGPGTRLTVT.

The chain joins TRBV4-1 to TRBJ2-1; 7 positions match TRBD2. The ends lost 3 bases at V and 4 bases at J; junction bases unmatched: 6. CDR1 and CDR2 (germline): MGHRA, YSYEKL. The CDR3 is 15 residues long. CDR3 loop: CASSQGLTRYNEQFF. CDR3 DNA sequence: TGCGCCAGCAGCCAGGGACTAACTCGGTACAATGAGCAGTTCTTC.

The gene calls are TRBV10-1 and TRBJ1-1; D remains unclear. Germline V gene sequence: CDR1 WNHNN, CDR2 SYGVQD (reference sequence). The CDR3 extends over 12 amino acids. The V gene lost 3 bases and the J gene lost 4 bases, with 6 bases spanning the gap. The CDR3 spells CASSDYSTEAFF. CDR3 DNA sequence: TGCGCCAGCAGTGATTACTCCACTGAAGCTTTCTTT.